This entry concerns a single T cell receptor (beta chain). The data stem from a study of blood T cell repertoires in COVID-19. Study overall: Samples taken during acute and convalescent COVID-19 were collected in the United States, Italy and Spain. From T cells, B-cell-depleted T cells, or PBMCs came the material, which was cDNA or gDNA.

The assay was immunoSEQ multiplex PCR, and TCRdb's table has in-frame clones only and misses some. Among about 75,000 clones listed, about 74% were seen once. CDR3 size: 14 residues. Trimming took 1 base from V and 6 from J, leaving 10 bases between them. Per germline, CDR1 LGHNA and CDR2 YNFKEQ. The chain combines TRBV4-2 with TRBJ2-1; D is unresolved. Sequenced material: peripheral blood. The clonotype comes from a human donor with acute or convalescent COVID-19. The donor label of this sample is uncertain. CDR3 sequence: CASSQGESGNEQFF. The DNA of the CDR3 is TGTGCCAGCAGCCAAGGAGAGTCGGGCAATGAGCAGTTCTTC.